The present TCR beta chain was sequenced within a study of T cell responses to AZD1222 COVID-19 vaccine. The study's findings and limits: At study baseline, merely six AZD1222 recipients were seropositive.

As regards this clone: Its antigen is unknown.

Germline lookup yields CDR1 MGHRA and CDR2 YSYEKL. This CDR3 is built from 16 residues. V was cut by 1 base and J by 3 bases, with 13 bases left in between. Generated by immunoSEQ multiplex PCR, the TCRdb table keeps only in-frame clones and is missing some. The table has approximately 130,000 clones, approximately 90% seen once. V gene TRBV4-1 combines with J gene TRBJ2-1, with a weak D call TRBD2 (6 bases). The material was peripheral blood, obtained 28 days after the second AZD1222 dose. This TCR came from an adult who received the AZD1222 COVID-19 vaccine. CDR3 protein: CASSQASGDHYNEQFF. In DNA, the CDR3 is TGCGCCAGCAGCCAAGCGTCGGGGGACCACTACAATGAGCAGTTCTTC.